The TCR beta chain under discussion was sequenced for a study of T cells expressing NK-cell markers. Whole-study context: It was sorted CD3+CD56+NKG2C+, CD3+CD56+NKG2C- and CD3+CD56-NKG2C+ T cells that supplied the TCR beta repertoires.

What made the TCR beta cDNA was 5'RACE template switching with UMIs. Reprocessing the 5' RACE reads, TCRdb reports a single entry for every CDR3 protein and omits DNA. With approximately 550,000 distinct CDR3 sequences in the sample, the ten largest clones hold 3.5% to 4.5%. Per germline, CDR1 SGDLS and CDR2 YYNGEE. The CDR3 is 16 amino acids. Sequencing used blood T cells: a sorted CD56 or NKG2C T cell subset, CD4+ or CD8+ T cells, or bulk PBMC T cells (not recorded which). J is TRBJ2-5 and V is TRBV9; TCRdb names TRBD2, which stays unverified in the absence of DNA. The clonotype originates from a man aged 18 to 29 in good health. CDR3 sequence reads: CASSVTSGGGRETQYF.